This paragraph covers one TCR beta chain sequence. What it binds is not known. This specimen comes from a study of shared clonotypes between healthy human individuals. Study-wide context: Each donor's CD8 memory used one plate, CD8 naive two, each CD4 subset three.

Study-wide points: Generally, estimated richness proved larger in naive subsets than it did in memory subsets.

Data came from immunoSEQ multiplex PCR; TCRdb stores just in-frame clones and leaves some out. The sample holds roughly 2.5 million clones, approximately 92% seen once. The ends lost 1 base at V and 2 bases at J; junction bases unmatched: 4. The germline V gene has CDR1 GTSNPN and CDR2 SVGIG (reference sequence). This CDR3 is 14 amino acids long. The sequence derives from a man younger than 35 in good health. J is TRBJ1-2 and V is TRBV30, with 7 bases matching TRBD1. The sequencing sample was made of naive CD4+ T cells sorted from blood. The subset denotes: CD45RA+ positively selected. CDR3 sequence reads: CAWSGDRKNYGYTF. CDR3 nucleotide sequence: TGTGCCTGGAGTGGGGACAGAAAGAACTATGGCTACACCTTC.